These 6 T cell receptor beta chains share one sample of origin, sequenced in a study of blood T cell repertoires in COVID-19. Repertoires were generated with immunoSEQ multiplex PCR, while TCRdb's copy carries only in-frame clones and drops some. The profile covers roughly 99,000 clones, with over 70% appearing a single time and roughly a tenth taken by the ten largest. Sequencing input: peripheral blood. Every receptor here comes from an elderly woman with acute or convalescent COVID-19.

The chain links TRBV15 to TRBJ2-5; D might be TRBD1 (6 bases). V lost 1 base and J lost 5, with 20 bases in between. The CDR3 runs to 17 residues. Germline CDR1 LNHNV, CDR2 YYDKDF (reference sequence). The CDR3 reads CATSRGFHGGAGETQYF. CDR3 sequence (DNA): TGTGCCACCAGCAGAGGGTTTCATGGGGGCGCCGGGGAGACCCAGTACTTC.

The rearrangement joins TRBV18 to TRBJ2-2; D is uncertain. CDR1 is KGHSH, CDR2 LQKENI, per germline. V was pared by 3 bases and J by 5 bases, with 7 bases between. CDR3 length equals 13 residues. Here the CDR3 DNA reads TGTGCCAGCTCACCCAGACAAACCGGGGAGCTGTTTTTT. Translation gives CASSPRQTGELFF.

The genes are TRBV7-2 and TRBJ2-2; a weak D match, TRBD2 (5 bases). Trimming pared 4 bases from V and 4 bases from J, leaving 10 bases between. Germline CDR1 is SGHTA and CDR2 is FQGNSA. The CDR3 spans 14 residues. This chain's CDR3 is CASSSARGTGELFF. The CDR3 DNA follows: TGTGCCAGCAGCTCGGCCCGGGGCACCGGGGAGCTGTTTTTT.

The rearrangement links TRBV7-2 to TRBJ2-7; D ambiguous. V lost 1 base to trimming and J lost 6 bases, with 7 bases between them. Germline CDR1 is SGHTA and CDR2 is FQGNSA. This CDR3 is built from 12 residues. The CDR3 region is CASSLGRFEQYF. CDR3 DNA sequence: TGTGCCAGCAGCTTAGGTAGATTCGAGCAGTACTTC.

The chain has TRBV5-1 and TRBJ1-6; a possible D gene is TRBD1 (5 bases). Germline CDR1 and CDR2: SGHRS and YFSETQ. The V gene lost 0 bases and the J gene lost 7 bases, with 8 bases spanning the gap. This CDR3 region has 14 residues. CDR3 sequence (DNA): TGCGCCAGCAGCTTGGATCAGGGAAATTCACCCCTCCACTTT. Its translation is CASSLDQGNSPLHF.

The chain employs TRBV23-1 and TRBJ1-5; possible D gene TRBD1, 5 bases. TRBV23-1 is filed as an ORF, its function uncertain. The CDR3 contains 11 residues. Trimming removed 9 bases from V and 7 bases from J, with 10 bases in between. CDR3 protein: CARTTVQPQHF. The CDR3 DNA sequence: TGCGCCAGAACGACAGTCCAGCCCCAGCATTTT.